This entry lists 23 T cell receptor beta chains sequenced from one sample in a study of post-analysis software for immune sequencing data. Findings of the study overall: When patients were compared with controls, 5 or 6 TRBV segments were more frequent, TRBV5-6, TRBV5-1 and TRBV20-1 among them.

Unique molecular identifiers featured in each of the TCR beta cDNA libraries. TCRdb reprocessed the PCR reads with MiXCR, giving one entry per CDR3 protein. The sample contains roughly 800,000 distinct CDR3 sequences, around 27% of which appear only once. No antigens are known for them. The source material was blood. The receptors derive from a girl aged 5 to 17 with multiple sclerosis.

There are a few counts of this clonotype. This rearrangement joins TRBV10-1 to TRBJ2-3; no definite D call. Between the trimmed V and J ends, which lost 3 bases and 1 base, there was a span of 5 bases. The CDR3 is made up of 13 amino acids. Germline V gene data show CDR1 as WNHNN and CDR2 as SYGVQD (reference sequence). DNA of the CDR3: TGCGCCAGCAGTGACACCGGCACAGATACGCAGTATTTT. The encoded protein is CASSDTGTDTQYF.

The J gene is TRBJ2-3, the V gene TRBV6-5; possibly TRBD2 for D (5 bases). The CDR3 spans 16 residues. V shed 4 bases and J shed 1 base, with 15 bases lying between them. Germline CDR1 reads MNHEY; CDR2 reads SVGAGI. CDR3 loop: CASSSSWGAGTDTQYF. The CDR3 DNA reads TGTGCCAGCAGTTCCTCGTGGGGAGCGGGCACAGATACGCAGTATTTT.

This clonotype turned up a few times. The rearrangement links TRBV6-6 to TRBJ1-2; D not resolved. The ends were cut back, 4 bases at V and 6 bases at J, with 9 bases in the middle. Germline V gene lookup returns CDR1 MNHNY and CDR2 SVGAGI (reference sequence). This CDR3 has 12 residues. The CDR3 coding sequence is TGTGCCAGCAGTTGGACCCTAGATGGCTACACCTTC. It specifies CASSWTLDGYTF.

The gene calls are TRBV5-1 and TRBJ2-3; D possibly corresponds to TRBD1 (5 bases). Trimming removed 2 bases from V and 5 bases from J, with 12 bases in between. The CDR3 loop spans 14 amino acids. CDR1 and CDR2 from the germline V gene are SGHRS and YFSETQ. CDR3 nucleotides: TGCGCCAGCAGCTTCACAGGAACGGAAGATACGCAGTATTTT. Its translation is CASSFTGTEDTQYF.

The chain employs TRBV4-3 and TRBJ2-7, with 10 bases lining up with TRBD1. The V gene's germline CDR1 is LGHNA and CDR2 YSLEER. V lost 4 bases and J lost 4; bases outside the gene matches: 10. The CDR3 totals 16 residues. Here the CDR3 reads CASSPHWRQGAYEQYF. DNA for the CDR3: TGCGCCAGCAGCCCCCACTGGAGACAGGGGGCTTACGAGCAGTACTTC.

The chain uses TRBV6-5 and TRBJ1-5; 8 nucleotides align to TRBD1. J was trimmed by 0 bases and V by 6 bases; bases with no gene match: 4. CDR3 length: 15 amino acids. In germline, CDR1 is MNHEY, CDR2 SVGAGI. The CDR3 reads CASRPGTGSNQPQHF. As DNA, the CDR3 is TGTGCCAGCAGGCCAGGGACAGGTAGCAATCAGCCCCAGCATTTT.

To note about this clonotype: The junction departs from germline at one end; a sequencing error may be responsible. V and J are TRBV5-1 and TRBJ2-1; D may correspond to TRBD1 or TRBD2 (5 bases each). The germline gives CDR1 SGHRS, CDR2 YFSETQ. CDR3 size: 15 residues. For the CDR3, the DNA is TGCGCCAGCAGCTTCGGGGCGGACTCCCACAATGAGCAGTTCTTC. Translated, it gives CASSFGADSHNEQFF.

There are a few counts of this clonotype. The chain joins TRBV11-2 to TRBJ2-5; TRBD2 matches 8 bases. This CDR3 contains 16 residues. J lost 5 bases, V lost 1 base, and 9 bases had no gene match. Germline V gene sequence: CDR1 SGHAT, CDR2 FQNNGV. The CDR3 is CASSLGDLAGLETQYF. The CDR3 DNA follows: TGTGCCAGCAGCTTAGGTGATCTAGCGGGTCTTGAGACCCAGTACTTC.

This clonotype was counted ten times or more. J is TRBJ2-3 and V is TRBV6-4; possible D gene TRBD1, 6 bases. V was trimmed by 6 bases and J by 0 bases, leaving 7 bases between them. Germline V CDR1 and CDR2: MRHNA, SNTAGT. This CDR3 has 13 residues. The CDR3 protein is CASRGQSTDTQYF. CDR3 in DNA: TGTGCCAGCAGGGGACAAAGCACAGATACGCAGTATTTT.

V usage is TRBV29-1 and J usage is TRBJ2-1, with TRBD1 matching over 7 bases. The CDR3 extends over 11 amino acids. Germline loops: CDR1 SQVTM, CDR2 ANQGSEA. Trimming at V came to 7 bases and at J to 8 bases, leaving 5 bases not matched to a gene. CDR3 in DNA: TGCAGCGCAGACAGGGTCCATGAGCAGTTCTTC. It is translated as CSADRVHEQFF.

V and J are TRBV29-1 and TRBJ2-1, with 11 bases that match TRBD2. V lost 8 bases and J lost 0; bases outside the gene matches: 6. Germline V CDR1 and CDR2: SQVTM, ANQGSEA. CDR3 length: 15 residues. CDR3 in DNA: TGCAGCTCTAGCGGGGGGCTGAGCTCCTACAATGAGCAGTTCTTC. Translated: CSSSGGLSSYNEQFF.

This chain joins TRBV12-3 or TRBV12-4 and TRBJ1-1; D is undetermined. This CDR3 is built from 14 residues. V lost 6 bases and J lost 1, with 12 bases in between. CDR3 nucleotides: TGTGCCAGCAGACCTAACCCAGCGAACACTGAAGCTTTCTTT. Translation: CASRPNPANTEAFF.

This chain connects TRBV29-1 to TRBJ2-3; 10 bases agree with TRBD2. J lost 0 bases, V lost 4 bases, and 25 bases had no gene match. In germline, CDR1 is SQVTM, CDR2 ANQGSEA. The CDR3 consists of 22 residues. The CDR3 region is CSVVVGFGDGASGSPSTDTQYF. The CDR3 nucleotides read TGCAGCGTTGTGGTTGGGTTTGGAGACGGGGCTAGCGGGAGCCCTAGCACAGATACGCAGTATTTT.

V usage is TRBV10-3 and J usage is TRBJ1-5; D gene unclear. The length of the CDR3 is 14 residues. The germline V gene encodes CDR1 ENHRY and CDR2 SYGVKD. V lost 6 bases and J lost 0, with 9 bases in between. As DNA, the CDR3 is TGTGCCATCAGCCACGGAACTAGCAATCAGCCCCAGCATTTT. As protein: CAISHGTSNQPQHF.

The CDR3 sequence is CASSLGSQISYEQYF. The CDR3 DNA reads as TGTGCCAGCAGTTTAGGCAGTCAGATATCCTACGAGCAGTACTTC. The V call is TRBV27, the J call TRBJ2-7; no reliable D call. Germline-derived CDR1 and CDR2 are MNHEY and SMNVEV (reference sequence). Trimming left V 2 bases short and J 1 base short, with 12 bases between. CDR3 size: 15 residues.

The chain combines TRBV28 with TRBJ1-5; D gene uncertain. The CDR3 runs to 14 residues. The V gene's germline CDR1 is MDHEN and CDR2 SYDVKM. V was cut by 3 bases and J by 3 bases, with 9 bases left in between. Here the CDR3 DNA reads TGTGCCAGCAGTTTCCGCAGATACAATCAGCCCCAGCATTTT. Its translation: CASSFRRYNQPQHF.

CDR3 sequence: CATSTGLRGTGELFF. In DNA, the CDR3 is TGTGCCACCAGCACTGGCTTAAGGGGCACCGGGGAGCTGTTTTTT. V gene TRBV15 combines with J gene TRBJ2-2, with D maybe TRBD1 (5 bases). Trimming took off 4 bases at V and 4 bases at J, with 13 bases between the two ends. Germline lookup yields CDR1 LNHNV and CDR2 YYDKDF (reference sequence). The CDR3 is 15 residues long.

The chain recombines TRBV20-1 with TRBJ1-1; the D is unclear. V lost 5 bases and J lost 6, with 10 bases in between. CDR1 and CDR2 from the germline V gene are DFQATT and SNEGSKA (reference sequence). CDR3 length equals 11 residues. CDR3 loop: CSAGGPAEAFF. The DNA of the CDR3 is TGCAGTGCTGGTGGTCCCGCTGAAGCTTTCTTT.

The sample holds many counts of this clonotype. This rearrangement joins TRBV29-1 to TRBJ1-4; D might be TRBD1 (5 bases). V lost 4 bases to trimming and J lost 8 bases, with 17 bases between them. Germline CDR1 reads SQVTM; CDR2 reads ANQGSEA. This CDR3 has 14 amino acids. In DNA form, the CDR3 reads TGCAGCGTTGGCGCAACTCACGGGGGGGAAAAACTGTTTTTT. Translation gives CSVGATHGGEKLFF.

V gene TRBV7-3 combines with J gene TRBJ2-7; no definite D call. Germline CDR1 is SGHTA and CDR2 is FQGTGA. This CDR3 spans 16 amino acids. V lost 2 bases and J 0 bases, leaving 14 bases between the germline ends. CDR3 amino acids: CASSLSGGGSSYEQYF. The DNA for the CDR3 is TGTGCCAGCAGCTTATCCGGTGGCGGAAGCTCCTACGAGCAGTACTTC.

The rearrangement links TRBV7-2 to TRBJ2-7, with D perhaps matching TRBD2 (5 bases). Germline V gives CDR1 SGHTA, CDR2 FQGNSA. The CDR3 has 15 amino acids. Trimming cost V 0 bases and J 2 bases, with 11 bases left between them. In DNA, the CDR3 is TGTGCCAGCAGCTTAGCTGGCGGGCTTACCTACGAGCAGTACTTC. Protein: CASSLAGGLTYEQYF.

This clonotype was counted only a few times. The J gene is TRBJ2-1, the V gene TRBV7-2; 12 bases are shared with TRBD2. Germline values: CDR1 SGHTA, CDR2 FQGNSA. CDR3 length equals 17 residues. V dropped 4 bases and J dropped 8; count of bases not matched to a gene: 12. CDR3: CASSSRRSGLAGYEQFF. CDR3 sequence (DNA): TGTGCCAGCAGCTCAAGGCGGTCGGGACTAGCGGGTTATGAGCAGTTCTTC.

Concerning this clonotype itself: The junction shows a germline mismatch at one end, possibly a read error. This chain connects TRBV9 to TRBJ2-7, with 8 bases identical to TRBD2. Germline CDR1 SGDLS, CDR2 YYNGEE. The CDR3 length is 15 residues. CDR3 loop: CASSVAGGVSYGQYF. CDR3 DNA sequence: TGTGCCAGCAGCGTAGCGGGAGGGGTCTCCTACGGGCAGTACTTC.